These 18 T cell receptor beta chains were sequenced from one sample in a study of blood T cell repertoires in COVID-19. Clones were sequenced by immunoSEQ multiplex PCR, and TCRdb holds only the in-frame ones, with some missing. This sample has a few hundred thousand clones; approximately 80% occur once, and the top ten carry roughly 4.7%. Specimen: PBMCs or T cells enriched from blood (not recorded which). The source is a man in his forties or fifties who had been exposed to COVID-19.

This clone was found once. V gene TRBV11-2 combines with J gene TRBJ2-3, with D possibly being TRBD2 (6 bases). This CDR3 is built from 14 residues. The V and J ends lost 5 bases and 9 bases respectively, with 18 bases between them. Germline V gene lookup returns CDR1 SGHAT and CDR2 FQNNGV. The CDR3 nucleotides read TGTGCCAGCAGCGTCCCTGGGACTGGGGGGACGCAGTATTTT. Residues: CASSVPGTGGTQYF.

The chain has TRBV6-1 and TRBJ2-7, with D possibly TRBD2 on 6 matching bases. The CDR3 has 15 residues. Per the germline V gene, CDR1 is MNHNS and CDR2 is SASEGT. Deletions cut 1 base from V and 3 bases from J, with 13 bases between. The CDR3 DNA is TGTGCCAGCAGTGAAGAGGCAGGGAGGTACTACGAGCAGTACTTC. Protein sequence: CASSEEAGRYYEQYF.

The genes are TRBV4-1 and TRBJ2-5; D might be TRBD1 (5 bases). The CDR3 spans 14 residues. In germline, CDR1 is MGHRA, CDR2 YSYEKL. Deletions cut 0 bases from V and 5 bases from J, with 10 bases between. The CDR3 nucleotides read TGCGCCAGCAGCCAAGACCAGGGTCGGGAGACCCAGTACTTC. Protein sequence: CASSQDQGRETQYF.

J is TRBJ1-3 and V is TRBV5-1; D may be TRBD1 (5 bases). CDR3 length equals 15 residues. The V gene lost 4 bases and the J gene lost 0 bases, with 11 bases spanning the gap. Germline V CDR1 and CDR2: SGHRS, YFSETQ. The CDR3 is CASSGGTLSGNTIYF. Here the CDR3 DNA reads TGCGCCAGCAGCGGGGGGACCCTCTCTGGAAACACCATATATTTT.

The chain couples TRBV7-9 to TRBJ2-3, with TRBD1 matching over 8 bases. Germline V gene lookup returns CDR1 SEHNR and CDR2 FQNEAQ (reference sequence). Trimming removed 9 bases from V and 0 bases from J; junction bases left unmatched: 5. CDR3 length: 14 residues. The CDR3 is CASNRQGSTDTQYF. Here the CDR3 DNA reads TGTGCCAGTAATCGACAGGGGAGCACAGATACGCAGTATTTT.

This chain links TRBV6-5 with TRBJ1-4; 8 bases align to TRBD1. V was clipped by 8 bases and J by 7 bases; unmatched bases: 3. The germline gives CDR1 MNHEY, CDR2 SVGAGI. The CDR3 sequence is 12 residues long. In nucleotides, the CDR3 is TGTGCCAGCGGACAGGGTGGTGAAAAACTGTTTTTT. It yields the protein CASGQGGEKLFF.

The rearrangement uses TRBV5-5 and TRBJ2-7; perhaps TRBD1 as D (5 bases). The CDR3 totals 15 residues. Germline V gene data show CDR1 as SGHKS and CDR2 as YYEKEE (reference sequence). V lost 0 bases and J 2 bases, leaving 12 bases between the germline ends. For the CDR3, the DNA is TGTGCCAGCAGCTTGGGAGCAGGGATCACCTACGAGCAGTACTTC. Translating it yields CASSLGAGITYEQYF.

The J gene is TRBJ1-1, the V gene TRBV12-3 or TRBV12-4; D unresolved. The CDR3 contains 13 residues. The V and J ends lost 5 bases and 3 bases respectively, with 10 bases between them. CDR3 in amino acids: CASSRGTHTEAFF. CDR3 nucleotide sequence: TGTGCCAGCAGTCGAGGAACCCACACTGAAGCTTTCTTT.

The V and J genes are TRBV15 and TRBJ1-1; TRBD1 might be the D (5 bases). The V and J ends lost 7 bases and 3 bases respectively, with 12 bases between them. The CDR3 has 13 amino acids. Germline V gives CDR1 LNHNV, CDR2 YYDKDF (reference sequence). The CDR3 loop reads CATTWGSDTEAFF. CDR3 bases: TGTGCCACCACTTGGGGCAGTGACACTGAAGCTTTCTTT.

The rearrangement uses TRBV6-2 or TRBV6-3 and TRBJ2-2, with 10 bases fitting TRBD2. The length of the CDR3 is 18 residues. The trim removed 0 bases at V and 3 bases at J, leaving 7 bases unmatched. Germline lookup yields CDR1 MNHEY and CDR2 SVGEGT. The CDR3: CASSYSSGRSGDTGELFF. The CDR3, as DNA: TGTGCCAGCAGTTACTCTAGCGGGAGGAGTGGGGACACCGGGGAGCTGTTTTTT.

The chain carries TRBV9 and TRBJ2-5, with a possible D match to TRBD2 (6 bases). Trimming cost V 0 bases and J 5 bases, with 17 bases left between them. The CDR3 is 16 residues long. From germline, CDR1 is SGDLS and CDR2 YYNGEE. Here the CDR3 reads CASSVGARGDRETQYF. DNA of the CDR3: TGTGCCAGCAGCGTAGGCGCGCGCGGGGATAGGGAGACCCAGTACTTC.

This chain connects TRBV10-2 to TRBJ1-1, with 7 positions matching TRBD1. The germline V gene encodes CDR1 WSHSY and CDR2 SAAADI. The CDR3 consists of 17 residues. V lost 6 bases, J lost 1 base, and 14 bases stayed unmatched. CDR3 residues: CASRPIIRQGRNTEAFF. The DNA for the CDR3 is TGCGCCAGCAGACCAATAATACGACAGGGAAGGAACACTGAAGCTTTCTTT.

The rearrangement joins TRBV19 to TRBJ1-1; TRBD1 is a possible D gene (6 bases). From germline, CDR1 is LNHDA and CDR2 SQIVND (reference sequence). The germline V and J ends were trimmed by 3 bases and 0 bases, with 17 bases remaining between them. The CDR3 runs to 17 residues. CDR3: CASSMRQVILVNTEAFF. Written as DNA, the CDR3 is TGTGCCAGTAGTATGCGACAGGTTATTCTGGTGAACACTGAAGCTTTCTTT. The whole variable domain, filled in from reference TRBV19 and TRBJ1-1, reads DGGITQSPKYLFRKEGQNVTLSCEQNLNHDAMYWYRQDPGQGLRLIYYSQIVNDFQKGDIAEGYSVSREKKESFPLTVTSAQKNPTAFYLCASSMRQVILVNTEAFFGQGTRLTVV.

V gene TRBV19 combines with J gene TRBJ1-2; 9 nucleotides match TRBD1. Germline CDR1 LNHDA, CDR2 SQIVND (reference sequence). V trimming: 7 bases; J trimming: 5 bases; junction bases outside the gene matches: 11. This CDR3 comprises 15 residues. In nucleotides, the CDR3 is TGTGCCAGTACGGGACAGGGAGGTGGGCCATATGGCTACACCTTC. Encoded protein: CASTGQGGGPYGYTF.

CDR3 sequence: CASSQGQGAGAFF. As DNA, the CDR3 is TGTGCCAGCAGCCAAGGACAGGGGGCAGGAGCTTTCTTT. The gene calls are TRBV3-1 (or the pseudogene TRBV3-2) and TRBJ1-1; 10 nucleotides agree with TRBD1. Trimming cost V 1 base and J 10 bases; bases outside gene matches: 3. Germline V gives CDR1 LGHDT, CDR2 YNNKEL (reference sequence). The CDR3 sequence is 13 residues long.

This rearrangement joins TRBV5-1 to TRBJ1-6; perhaps TRBD1 as D (6 bases). This CDR3 has 14 amino acids. The V gene lost 5 bases and the J gene lost 6 bases, with 12 bases spanning the gap. CDR1 is SGHRS and CDR2 is YFSETQ in the germline V gene. The CDR3 loop is CASRKDSLNSPLHF. DNA for the CDR3: TGCGCCAGCAGAAAGGACAGCCTTAATTCACCCCTCCACTTT.

V is TRBV7-3 and J is TRBJ1-5; D possibly corresponds to TRBD1 (5 bases). CDR1 and CDR2 (germline): SGHTA, FQGTGA. V dropped 4 bases and J dropped 7 bases, with 11 bases sitting between them. CDR3 size: 13 residues. The CDR3 bases are TGTGCCAGCAGCTCCAGGCAGGGACAGCCCCAGCATTTT. Its translation: CASSSRQGQPQHF.

The chain is built from TRBV18 and TRBJ1-5; 8 nucleotides align to TRBD1. This CDR3 has 16 residues. Looked up from germline, CDR1 is KGHSH and CDR2 is LQKENI. V shed 3 bases, J shed 2 bases, and the junction held 6 bases outside the gene matches. The CDR3 DNA follows: TGTGCCAGCTCACCGCAGGGGGCGTTGGGCAATCAGCCCCAGCATTTT. Translated: CASSPQGALGNQPQHF.